The clone carrying this TCR beta chain was picked up many times. Its antigen is currently unknown. The junction and the germline gene differ at one end; a read error may be behind it. The CDR3 loop spans 11 amino acids. CDR1 and CDR2 from the germline V gene are KGHDR and SFDVKD. MiXCR, run by TCRdb on the 5' RACE reads, gives a single entry per CDR3 protein. The sample includes about 62,000 distinct CDR3 sequences, 25% to 35% seen only once; the top ten take 2% to 2.5%. Findings and caveats of the study: Tumor-infiltrating Treg TCR alpha and beta sequences overlapped most with tumor naive CD4+ T cells, then blood naive.

Source material: tumor-infiltrating naive CD4+ T cells sorted from the breast tumor. Subset specified: naive CD4+ T cells, CD4+CD45RA+CD25-. The sequence came from a female donor with breast cancer. V gene TRBV24-1 combines with J gene TRBJ2-7; D gene ambiguous. CDR3 DNA: TGTGCCACCAGTGAGGGAACGGTCTCGTTCTTC. As protein: CATSEGTVSFF.